This T cell receptor (beta chain) was profiled in a study of blood T cell repertoires in COVID-19. Study-level information: From T cells, B-cell-depleted T cells, or PBMCs came the material, which was cDNA or gDNA.

Here immunoSEQ multiplex PCR was the method, and the copy in TCRdb shows in-frame clones only, minus some. Of 150,000 to 200,000 clones listed, approximately 80% are singletons. Cohort placement rested on clinical history that participants reported themselves. Remarks on this clone: The same CDR3 also results from other DNA sequences found in this sample.

The origin of this receptor is a man aged 35-49 years who had recovered from COVID-19. The source material was PBMCs or T cells enriched from blood (not recorded which).

CDR3 sequence: CASSYRGNTGELFF. For the CDR3, the DNA is TGTGCCAGCAGCTATCGAGGGAACACCGGGGAGCTGTTTTTT. J is TRBJ2-2 and V is TRBV7-3; D ambiguous. V was cut by 4 bases and J by 1 base, with 7 bases left in between. CDR1 and CDR2 (germline): SGHTA, FQGTGA. The CDR3 is 14 residues long. Drawing the rest from reference TRBV7-3 and TRBJ2-2, the complete variable domain is GAGVSQTPSNKVTEKGKYVELRCDPISGHTALYWYRQSLGQGPEFLIYFQGTGAADDSGLPNDRFFAVRPEGSVSTLKIQRTERGDSAVYLCASSYRGNTGELFFGEGSRLTVL.